The 20 T cell receptor beta chains below all came from one sample that was sequenced in a study of blood T cell repertoires in COVID-19. Clones were sequenced by immunoSEQ multiplex PCR, and TCRdb holds only the in-frame ones, with some missing. The table has about 170,000 clones, less than 85% seen once. Sequencing used PBMCs or T cells enriched from blood (not recorded which). The origin of the receptors is a woman aged 45-65 years who had recovered from COVID-19.

The J gene is TRBJ1-4, the V gene TRBV9; possible D gene TRBD1, 5 bases. The CDR3 has 13 amino acids. Germline V CDR1 and CDR2: SGDLS, YYNGEE. V dropped 4 bases and J dropped 5 bases, with 9 bases sitting between them. The CDR3 sequence: CASSPGHNEKLFF. In DNA, the CDR3 is TGTGCCAGCAGCCCCGGACACAATGAAAAACTGTTTTTT.

This chain joins TRBV7-2 and TRBJ2-3; 13 nucleotides align to TRBD2. This CDR3 is built from 14 residues. The J segment lost 7 bases and the V segment lost 6 bases, leaving 4 bases of the junction unmatched. Germline lookup yields CDR1 SGHTA and CDR2 FQGNSA. The CDR3 loop reads CASRGLAGPNTQYF. The CDR3 DNA is TGTGCCAGCAGGGGACTAGCGGGGCCTAATACGCAGTATTTT.

This chain uses TRBV7-2 with TRBJ1-2; the D gene is possibly TRBD1 (6 bases). There are 16 residues in the CDR3. The germline V gene has CDR1 SGHTA and CDR2 FQGNSA. The ends were cut back, 5 bases at V and 4 bases at J, with 20 bases in the middle. As DNA, the CDR3 is TGTGCCAGCAGCCCTCCACCGCCGGGGGGCCGCTATGGCTACACCTTC. This sequence encodes CASSPPPPGGRYGYTF.

This chain links TRBV28 with TRBJ1-2, with D unclear. Deletions cut 1 base from V and 4 bases from J, with 10 bases between. Germline loops: CDR1 MDHEN, CDR2 SYDVKM. This CDR3 comprises 14 residues. Here the CDR3 DNA reads TGTGCCAGCAGTTTATCTGGCCAGGTCTATGGCTACACCTTC. Its translation: CASSLSGQVYGYTF.

This chain connects TRBV24-1 to TRBJ2-3; D perhaps matches TRBD2 (6 bases). The CDR3 length is 14 residues. V dropped 3 bases and J dropped 3 bases, with 9 bases sitting between them. From germline, CDR1 is KGHDR and CDR2 SFDVKD. CDR3 nucleotides: TGTGCCACCAGTGATGACGGGGGAACAGATACGCAGTATTTT. It specifies CATSDDGGTDTQYF.

J is TRBJ1-5 and V is TRBV2, with D maybe TRBD1 (6 bases). The CDR3 totals 12 residues. Trimming removed 6 bases at V and 11 bases at J, with 14 bases between. The germline gives CDR1 SNHLY, CDR2 FYNNEI. The DNA of the CDR3 is TGTGCCAGCAGATTGACAGGAAAGGCCCAGCATTTT. It codes for CASRLTGKAQHF.

The gene calls are TRBV29-1 and TRBJ2-5; no firm D call. This CDR3 contains 11 residues. Trimming cost V 6 bases and J 7 bases, with 12 bases left between them. Germline CDR1 SQVTM, CDR2 ANQGSEA. The CDR3 coding sequence is TGCAGCGTGGTCCACCCGGGGACCCAGTACTTC. This encodes CSVVHPGTQYF.

V and J are TRBV2 and TRBJ1-6; D is unresolved. V was trimmed by 6 bases and J by 0 bases, leaving 6 bases between them. CDR1 and CDR2 from the germline V gene are SNHLY and FYNNEI. This CDR3 contains 14 residues. CDR3 in amino acids: CASRASSYNSPLHF. CDR3 DNA: TGTGCCAGCAGAGCGAGCTCCTATAATTCACCCCTCCACTTT.

The table lists this clone with a count of one. This chain connects TRBV19 to TRBJ1-5; D is unresolved. V dropped 3 bases and J dropped 4 bases, with 7 bases sitting between them. Germline V gene lookup returns CDR1 LNHDA and CDR2 SQIVND (reference sequence). The CDR3 runs 13 residues. The chain's CDR3 is CASSMAGNQPQHF. CDR3 nucleotides: TGTGCCAGTAGTATGGCCGGGAATCAGCCCCAGCATTTT.

The gene calls are TRBV15 and TRBJ1-6; D ambiguous. Germline V gene data show CDR1 as LNHNV and CDR2 as YYDKDF (reference sequence). V shed 4 bases and J shed 6 bases, with 4 bases lying between them. This CDR3 has 12 amino acids. The CDR3 sequence is CATSTGNSPLHF. CDR3 bases: TGTGCCACCAGCACGGGTAATTCACCCCTCCACTTT. Combining the CDR3 with reference TRBV15 and TRBJ1-6 gives the whole variable domain DAMVIQNPRYQVTQFGKPVTLSCSQTLNHNVMYWYQQKSSQAPKLLFHYYDKDFNNEADTPDNFQSRRPNTSFCFLDIRSPGLGDTAMYLCATSTGNSPLHFGNGTRLTVT.

V gene TRBV4-1 combines with J gene TRBJ2-6, with D perhaps matching TRBD1 (5 bases). The V gene's germline CDR1 is MGHRA and CDR2 YSYEKL. The V end was cut by 1 base, the J end by 4 bases, with 14 bases between. This CDR3 has 17 residues. The CDR3 sequence is CASSQASGRDGANVLTF. As DNA, the CDR3 is TGCGCCAGCAGCCAAGCGTCAGGGCGCGACGGGGCCAACGTCCTGACTTTC.

This sequence joins TRBV6-5 and TRBJ1-3, with D possibly TRBD1 on 6 matching bases. The germline V gene has CDR1 MNHEY and CDR2 SVGAGI. The CDR3 length is 15 residues. The V end lost 2 bases, the J end lost 2 bases, and 10 bases lay between the germline ends. This chain's CDR3 is CASSYGGGTGNTIYF. CDR3 coding DNA: TGTGCCAGCAGTTACGGGGGCGGAACTGGAAACACCATATATTTT.

The chain couples TRBV6-5 to TRBJ2-7, with D maybe TRBD1 (6 bases). Trimming removed 7 bases at V and 7 bases at J, with 11 bases between. This CDR3 has 11 amino acids. CDR1 is MNHEY and CDR2 is SVGAGI in the germline V gene. This chain's CDR3 is CASTLRGEQYV. CDR3 bases: TGTGCCAGCACCCTCAGGGGAGAGCAGTACGTC.

The chain employs TRBV7-2 and TRBJ2-3, with a possible D match to TRBD2 (7 bases). Deletions cut 2 bases from V and 0 bases from J, with 15 bases between. The CDR3 runs to 17 residues. Germline CDR1 reads SGHTA; CDR2 reads FQGNSA. CDR3 sequence reads: CASSLRGGGGSTDTQYF. The CDR3 coding sequence is TGTGCCAGCAGCTTACGCGGAGGGGGGGGCAGCACAGATACGCAGTATTTT.

The chain uses TRBV18 and TRBJ2-1; TRBD2 matches 8 bases. CDR1 is KGHSH, CDR2 LQKENI, per germline. V was pared by 6 bases and J by 9 bases, with 13 bases of the junction left unmatched. The CDR3 sequence is 15 residues long. CDR3 loop: CASSRKTGTSSEQFF. In nucleotides, the CDR3 is TGTGCCAGCTCTCGTAAGACCGGGACTAGTAGTGAGCAGTTCTTC.

The chain employs TRBV27 and TRBJ2-6; 7 bases map to TRBD1. The germline gives CDR1 MNHEY, CDR2 SMNVEV (reference sequence). V dropped 6 bases and J dropped 4; count of bases not matched to a gene: 12. CDR3 length: 17 residues. CDR3 in amino acids: CASRGDSYALGANVLTF. The CDR3 nucleotides are TGTGCCAGCAGGGGGGACAGTTATGCTCTAGGGGCCAACGTCCTGACTTTC.

In regard to this clone: The sample contains more than one DNA sequence encoding this CDR3. The chain is built from TRBV18 and TRBJ2-5, with 8 bases fitting TRBD1. The germline CDR1 and CDR2 sequences are KGHSH and LQKENI. The trim removed 1 base at V and 4 bases at J, leaving 5 bases unmatched. The CDR3 consists of 15 residues. CDR3 nucleotides: TGTGCCAGCTCACCACGGCAGGGGGCGCGAGAGACCCAGTACTTC. Its protein product is CASSPRQGARETQYF.

This clone was found a few times. The chain uses TRBV15 and TRBJ1-2, with 11 bases matching TRBD1. The J segment lost 1 base and the V segment lost 5 bases, leaving 3 bases of the junction unmatched. CDR1 is LNHNV and CDR2 is YYDKDF in the germline V gene (reference sequence). The CDR3 covers 15 residues. The CDR3 coding sequence is TGTGCCACCAGCCCGGGACAGGGGGATAACTATGGCTACACCTTC. This sequence encodes CATSPGQGDNYGYTF. Based on the CDR3 plus reference TRBV15 and TRBJ1-2, the full variable domain is DAMVIQNPRYQVTQFGKPVTLSCSQTLNHNVMYWYQQKSSQAPKLLFHYYDKDFNNEADTPDNFQSRRPNTSFCFLDIRSPGLGDTAMYLCATSPGQGDNYGYTFGSGTRLTVV.

The chain links TRBV12-3 or TRBV12-4 to TRBJ1-4, with 8 positions matching TRBD1. Trimming removed 6 bases from V and 5 bases from J; junction bases left unmatched: 2. This CDR3 region has 13 residues. The CDR3 DNA follows: TGTGCCAGCAGGACAGGGGTGAATGAAAAACTGTTTTTT. Translation: CASRTGVNEKLFF.

This clone turned up a few times. The chain is built from TRBV12-3 or TRBV12-4 and TRBJ1-2; 7 bases are a match to TRBD1. The V and J ends lost 6 bases and 2 bases, in that order; junction bases with no gene match: 3. The CDR3 runs 13 residues. For the CDR3, the DNA is TGTGCCAGCAGGCAGACAGGGAACTATGGCTACACCTTC. Protein product: CASRQTGNYGYTF.